Following are 17 T cell receptor beta chains from one sample sequenced in a study of cytomegalovirus exposure and HLA in healthy donors (dated by TCRdb to about 2017). Libraries were prepared through the immunoSEQ multiplex PCR assay. The multiplex PCR relied on a mix of 60 forward primers for TCR Vbeta segments and 13 reverse primers for TCR Jbeta segments. Imported from immuneACCESS, the table was reduced by TCRdb to in-frame sequences with V and J called. These copies leave out some clones; in studies compared against another copy, an unresolved V gene accounts for under half, and the cause of the remainder is not known. Here the sample has 100,000 to 150,000 clones; more than 75% occur a single time. 9.5% to 13% of the sample rests with the top ten. Sequenced material: PBMCs. These receptors all come from a young man in good health and CMV-seropositive.

This clone has a single count. The chain has TRBV4-1 and TRBJ2-7; 11 bases fit TRBD2. Germline values: CDR1 MGHRA, CDR2 YSYEKL. V lost 5 bases to trimming and J lost 0 bases; unmatched junction nucleotides: 15. This CDR3 comprises 19 residues. The CDR3 sequence: CASSKAEIAGGTGSYEQYF. The CDR3 DNA reads TGCGCCAGCAGCAAAGCCGAAATAGCGGGAGGGACAGGCTCCTACGAGCAGTACTTC.

This chain uses TRBV7-9 with TRBJ1-1, with 8 bases identical to TRBD1. V gave up 8 bases and J gave up 1 base; unmatched junction bases: 3. The CDR3 totals 13 residues. Germline V gene sequence: CDR1 SEHNR, CDR2 FQNEAQ (reference sequence). The CDR3 sequence: CASSDRGNTEAFF. The CDR3 nucleotides read TGTGCCAGCTCCGACAGGGGGAACACTGAAGCTTTCTTT. Full variable domain (outside the CDR3, taken from reference TRBV7-9 and TRBJ1-1): DTGVSQNPRHKITKRGQNVTFRCDPISEHNRLYWYRQTLGQGPEFLTYFQNEAQLEKSRLLSDRFSAERPKGSFSTLEIQRTEQGDSAMYLCASSDRGNTEAFFGQGTRLTVV.

The chain joins TRBV6-1 to TRBJ1-3, with D perhaps matching TRBD1 (5 bases). Per germline, CDR1 MNHNS and CDR2 SASEGT. This CDR3 comprises 17 residues. V lost 0 bases, J lost 3 bases, and 15 bases lay in between. The CDR3 coding sequence is TGTGCCAGCAGTGAAGCGCTTCAGGGCGGCTTTGGAAACACCATATATTTT. Translated, it gives CASSEALQGGFGNTIYF.

The chain links TRBV18 to TRBJ2-7; 7 nucleotides line up with TRBD2. Germline CDR1 KGHSH, CDR2 LQKENI. The CDR3 covers 13 residues. The V gene end was trimmed by 2 bases and the J gene end by 5 bases; junction bases not matched to a gene: 3. In nucleotides, the CDR3 is TGTGCCAGCTCACCAGTGGCGGGGGACGAGCAGTACTTC. Translating gives CASSPVAGDEQYF.

The chain carries TRBV29-1 and TRBJ2-1, with 11 positions matching TRBD1. Germline lookup yields CDR1 SQVTM and CDR2 ANQGSEA. The CDR3 length is 14 residues. Here the CDR3 DNA reads TGCAGTCTTTACGGACAGGGGGCGGTCAATGAGCAGTTCTTC. It codes for CSLYGQGAVNEQFF.

The chain recombines TRBV11-2 with TRBJ1-3; D gene ambiguous. With 2 bases removed from V and 0 bases from J, the gap between germline ends came to 20 bases. Per the germline V gene, CDR1 is SGHAT and CDR2 is FQNNGV. The CDR3 runs to 19 residues. The CDR3 is CASSLTTGMHSLSGNTIYF. The CDR3 nucleotides read TGTGCCAGCAGCTTAACTACCGGGATGCACAGCCTCTCTGGAAACACCATATATTTT.

This clone was recorded a few times. The chain recombines TRBV7-9 with TRBJ1-2, with TRBD1 matching 8 bases. CDR1 is SEHNR and CDR2 is FQNEAQ in the germline V gene (reference sequence). The CDR3 contains 16 residues. The V and J ends lost 5 bases and 2 bases, in that order; junction bases with no gene match: 10. The CDR3 coding sequence is TGTGCCAGCAGCGCTTCAGGGGGCATTTTAAACTATGGCTACACCTTC. Amino acids: CASSASGGILNYGYTF.

This chain joins TRBV6-6 and TRBJ2-7; tentatively, D is TRBD1 (5 bases). This CDR3 is 12 amino acids long. Trimming removed 5 bases at V and 2 bases at J, with 7 bases between. Germline CDR1 is MNHNY and CDR2 is SVGAGI (reference sequence). The CDR3 nucleotides are TGTGCCAGCAGTGACAGAACCTACGAGCAGTACTTC. As protein: CASSDRTYEQYF.

Worth noting for this clone: Other DNA sequences from this sample encode an identical CDR3 as well. The rearrangement links TRBV5-1 to TRBJ1-1, with D maybe TRBD1 (5 bases). The CDR3 spans 14 residues. Between the trimmed V and J ends, which lost 2 bases and 4 bases, there was a span of 12 bases. The V gene's germline CDR1 is SGHRS and CDR2 YFSETQ. CDR3 in amino acids: CASSFRGGGTEAFF. The CDR3 DNA reads as TGCGCCAGCAGCTTCCGGGGGGGAGGCACTGAAGCTTTCTTT.

This clone was seen a handful of times. The chain combines TRBV7-8 with TRBJ2-1; D is unresolved. Germline loops: CDR1 SGHVS, CDR2 FQNEAQ. V was trimmed by 0 bases and J by 2 bases, leaving 5 bases between them. This CDR3 has 14 amino acids. The CDR3 reads CASSLALAYNEQFF. CDR3 bases: TGTGCCAGCAGCTTAGCCCTAGCCTACAATGAGCAGTTCTTC.

CDR3 residues: CASSMDGGYTEAFF. In DNA form, the CDR3 reads TGTGCCAGTAGTATGGACGGGGGGTACACTGAAGCTTTCTTT. The chain joins TRBV19 to TRBJ1-1; D is perhaps TRBD1 (5 bases). V lost 3 bases, J lost 3 bases, and 11 bases lay in between. Germline CDR1 is LNHDA and CDR2 is SQIVND (reference sequence). This CDR3 has 14 residues.

The V call is TRBV7-9, the J call TRBJ2-3; 8 bases are a match to TRBD2. The CDR3 totals 15 residues. CDR1 and CDR2 from the germline V gene are SEHNR and FQNEAQ (reference sequence). V dropped 7 bases and J dropped 2; count of bases not matched to a gene: 8. The DNA for the CDR3 is TGTGCCAGCAACCAGGCTAGCGGGTACACAGATACGCAGTATTTT. This sequence encodes CASNQASGYTDTQYF.

The chain employs TRBV7-2 and TRBJ2-5; TRBD1 matches 7 bases. J lost 3 bases, V lost 8 bases, and 12 bases had no gene match. The length of the CDR3 is 15 residues. From germline, CDR1 is SGHTA and CDR2 FQGNSA. For the CDR3, the DNA is TGTGCCAGCGGATTGAGGGGGCTGAAGGAAGAGACCCAGTACTTC. Translation gives CASGLRGLKEETQYF. The full variable domain, completed using reference TRBV7-2 and TRBJ2-5, is GAGVSQSPSNKVTEKGKDVELRCDPISGHTALYWYRQSLGQGLEFLIYFQGNSAPDKSGLPSDRFSAERTGGSVSTLTIQRTQQEDSAVYLCASGLRGLKEETQYFGPGTRLLVL.

A few counts support this clone. The same CDR3 also results from other DNA sequences found in this sample. The chain couples TRBV15 to TRBJ2-1; TRBD2 agrees at 10 bases. Germline lookup yields CDR1 LNHNV and CDR2 YYDKDF (reference sequence). The V gene end was trimmed by 1 base and the J gene end by 7 bases; junction bases not matched to a gene: 7. CDR3 size: 16 residues. The CDR3 DNA follows: TGTGCCACCAGCAGAGGTAGCGGGAGGAGTGGGAATGAGCAGTTCTTC. Its protein is CATSRGSGRSGNEQFF. Based on the CDR3 plus reference TRBV15 and TRBJ2-1, the full variable domain is DAMVIQNPRYQVTQFGKPVTLSCSQTLNHNVMYWYQQKSSQAPKLLFHYYDKDFNNEADTPDNFQSRRPNTSFCFLDIRSPGLGDTAMYLCATSRGSGRSGNEQFFGPGTRLTVL.

The chain is built from TRBV7-8 and TRBJ1-1; D unresolved. This CDR3 contains 11 residues. Trimming removed 5 bases from V and 8 bases from J, with 9 bases in between. Germline V gene data show CDR1 as SGHVS and CDR2 as FQNEAQ. CDR3 bases: TGTGCCAGCAGCCCCCGAGAGGAAGCTTTCTTT. Amino acids: CASSPREEAFF.

The chain carries TRBV28 and TRBJ1-1, with D uncertain. CDR3 size: 13 residues. V was clipped by 1 base and J by 8 bases, with 11 bases between them. CDR1 MDHEN and CDR2 SYDVKM come from the germline V gene. CDR3 in DNA: TGTGCCAGCAGTTTATTGGCGGGAGTAGAAGCTTTCTTT. Protein product: CASSLLAGVEAFF.

The chain combines TRBV28 with TRBJ2-7, with a possible D match to TRBD1 (6 bases). In germline, CDR1 is MDHEN, CDR2 SYDVKM. The CDR3 loop spans 14 amino acids. Trimming stripped 2 bases from V and 4 bases from J, with 12 bases between. CDR3: CASSLVGTSYEQYF. For the CDR3, the DNA is TGTGCCAGCAGTTTAGTAGGGACATCGTACGAGCAGTACTTC. Complete variable domain (other parts from reference TRBV28 and TRBJ2-7): DVKVTQSSRYLVKRTGEKVFLECVQDMDHENMFWYRQDPGLGLRLIYFSYDVKMKEKGDIPEGYSVSREKKERFSLILESASTNQTSMYLCASSLVGTSYEQYFGPGTRLTVT.